The source of this T cell receptor beta chain is a study of early stage breast cancer tumors. Study in general: Among roughly 12 ER+/PR+/HER2- tumors, eight were ductal, four lobular. Study-wide findings and caveats: Tumors had roughly 2.5-fold higher T cell density and higher clonality than adjacent normal breast tissue. Unsorted bulk genomic DNA sequencing lacked pairing and functional marker data.

The CDR3 loop spans 14 amino acids. The germline V gene encodes CDR1 MDHEN and CDR2 SYDVKM. V was clipped by 6 bases and J by 9 bases; unmatched bases: 9. This clone has a single count. Its antigen is unknown. Each sample had two DNA replicates, approximately 0.49 ug blood or 1.5 ug tissue. Clones were sequenced by immunoSEQ multiplex PCR, and TCRdb holds only the in-frame ones, with some missing. The data show about 53,000 clones, around nine tenths seen once. The clonotype comes from an older person with breast cancer. The specimen sequenced was blood. The gene calls are TRBV28 and TRBJ2-1; TRBD2 agrees at 9 bases. The CDR3 DNA follows: TGTGCCAGCAGGGATAGCGGGAGAGGCGGTGAGCAGTTCTTC. As protein: CASRDSGRGGEQFF.